This T cell receptor beta chain was sequenced in a study of T cells after posttransplantation cyclophosphamide. Study-level findings and limits: Donor CD8+ memory clones often dominated recipient blood repertoires at later times. Recipient CMV seropositivity and CMV reactivation strongly tracked TRB clonality. Skin or GI-infiltrating T cells shared few TRB sequences with blood.

The table lists this clone with many counts. Its antigen is undetermined. Busulfan-fludarabine conditioning, marrow transplant, and cyclophosphamide on days +3 and +4 were administered. The length of the CDR3 is 21 residues. Germline CDR1 and CDR2: LGHNA and YNFKEQ. V was trimmed by 0 bases and J by 0 bases, leaving 24 bases between them. Sequenced by immunoSEQ multiplex PCR; TCRdb stores in-frame clones only, minus some. Observed are almost 5,500 clones, no singletons, with the top ten taking under 30%. This sequence originates from a male patient over 55 who received an allogeneic stem cell transplant from a related donor, was CMV-positive, and had acute GVHD only. Part of the T cells may come from the graft donor. Specimen: PBMCs, collected around 400 days after allogeneic stem cell transplant with posttransplant cyclophosphamide. The rearrangement uses TRBV4-2 and TRBJ1-3; tentative D call: TRBD1 (5 bases). As DNA, the CDR3 is TGTGCCAGCAGCCAAGATCCCCCTGCGGGGGACGCGTGGATCTCTGGAAACACCATATATTTT. This encodes CASSQDPPAGDAWISGNTIYF.